This T cell receptor beta chain was sequenced in a study of T-cell reconstitution after alpha-beta-depleted transplantation in children (dated by TCRdb to about 2016). About the study as a whole: Using TCR repertoire profiling, the study quantitatively followed how T-cell immune reconstitution unfolded in children after TCRalphabeta/CD19-depleted allogeneic hematopoietic cell transplantation.

As to this clonotype: The target of this receptor is not known. Within one base of it there is no much larger clone, and no base qualities were kept.

Library method: PCR. TCRdb names Illumina HiSeq 2500 as the instrument used. TCR libraries were prepared with molecular barcoding, using unique molecular identifiers to normalize TCRbeta repertoire quantification. TCRdb trimmed the raw reads at Q25, called clones with MiXCR and kept productive beta chains. Every entry covers one CDR3 protein and lists the most common genes and DNA from its rows. The sample profile shows 600,000 to 700,000 distinct CDR3 sequences; approximately 17% of them were found once. Under 1.2% of the sample is held by the ten biggest clonotypes. Including cysteine and phenylalanine, the CDR3 has 17 amino acids. The retained sequence is limited to the CDR3, 51 bases, with the frame set at the first base.

This chain is built from TRBV21-1 and TRBJ1-2; the listed D gene, TRBD1, was not tested against the DNA. TRBV21-1 is a known pseudogene. This material consisted of PBMCs from the stem cell graft donor, taken from the stem cell graft. The origin of this receptor is a human donor who donated a stem cell graft to a child with acute myeloid leukemia. At the DNA level, the sequence is TGTGCCAGCAGCGTCCGGGACACTAAGGATTTGATCTATGGCTACACCTTC. The translation is CASSVRDTKDLIYGYTF.